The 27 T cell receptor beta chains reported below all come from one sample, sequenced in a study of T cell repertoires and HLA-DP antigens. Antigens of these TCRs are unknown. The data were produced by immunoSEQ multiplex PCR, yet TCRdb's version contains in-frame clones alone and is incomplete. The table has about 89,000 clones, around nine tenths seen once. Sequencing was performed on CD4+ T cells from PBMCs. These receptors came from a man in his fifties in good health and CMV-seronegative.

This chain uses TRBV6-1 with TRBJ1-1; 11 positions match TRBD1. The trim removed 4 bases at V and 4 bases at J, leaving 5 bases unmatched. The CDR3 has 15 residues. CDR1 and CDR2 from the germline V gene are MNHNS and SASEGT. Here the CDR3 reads CASSAGGTGGTEAFF. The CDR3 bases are TGTGCCAGCAGTGCCGGGGGGACAGGGGGCACTGAAGCTTTCTTT.

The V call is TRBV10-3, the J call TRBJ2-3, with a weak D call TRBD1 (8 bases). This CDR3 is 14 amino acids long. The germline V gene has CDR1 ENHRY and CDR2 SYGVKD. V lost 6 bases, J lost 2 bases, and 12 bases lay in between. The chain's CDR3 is CAIRQGGVTDTQYF. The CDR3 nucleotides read TGTGCCATCAGACAGGGGGGGGTCACAGATACGCAGTATTTT.

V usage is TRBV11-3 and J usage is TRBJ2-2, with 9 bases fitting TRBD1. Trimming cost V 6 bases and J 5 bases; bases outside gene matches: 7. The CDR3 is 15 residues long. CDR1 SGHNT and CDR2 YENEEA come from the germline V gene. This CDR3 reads CASSTGTGRTGELFF. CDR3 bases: TGTGCCAGCAGTACCGGGACAGGGAGGACCGGGGAGCTGTTTTTT.

Here the CDR3 DNA reads TGTGCCAGCAGCCCGCCGACTAGCCTACACAGAGTCAACTACGAGCAGTACTTC. It translates to CASSPPTSLHRVNYEQYF. The gene calls are TRBV11-3 and TRBJ2-7; 7 bases are shared with TRBD2. Trimming removed 5 bases from V and 3 bases from J; junction bases left unmatched: 19. This CDR3 has 18 amino acids. The germline V gene encodes CDR1 SGHNT and CDR2 YENEEA.

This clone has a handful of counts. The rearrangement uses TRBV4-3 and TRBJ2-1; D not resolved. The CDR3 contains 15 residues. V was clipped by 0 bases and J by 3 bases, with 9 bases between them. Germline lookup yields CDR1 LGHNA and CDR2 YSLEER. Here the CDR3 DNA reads TGCGCCAGCAGCCAAGAGCGAAACGGCTACAATGAGCAGTTCTTC. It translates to CASSQERNGYNEQFF.

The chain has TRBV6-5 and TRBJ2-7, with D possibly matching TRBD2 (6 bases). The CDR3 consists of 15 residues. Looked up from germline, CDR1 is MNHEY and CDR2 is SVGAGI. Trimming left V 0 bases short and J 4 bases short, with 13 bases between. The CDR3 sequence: CASSYSSKGRYEQYF. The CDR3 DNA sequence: TGTGCCAGCAGTTACTCATCAAAAGGGAGGTACGAGCAGTACTTC.

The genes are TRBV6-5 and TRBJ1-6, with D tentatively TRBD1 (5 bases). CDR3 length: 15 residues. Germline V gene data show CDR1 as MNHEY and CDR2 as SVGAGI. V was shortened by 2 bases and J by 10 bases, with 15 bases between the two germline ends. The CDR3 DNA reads TGTGCCAGCAGTTACAAAGGACAAGGAAACTCACCCCTCCACTTT. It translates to CASSYKGQGNSPLHF.

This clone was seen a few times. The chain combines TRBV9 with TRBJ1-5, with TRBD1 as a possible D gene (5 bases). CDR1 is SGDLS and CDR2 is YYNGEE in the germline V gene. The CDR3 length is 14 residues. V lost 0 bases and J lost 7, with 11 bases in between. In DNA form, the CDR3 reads TGTGCCAGCAGCGTAGCTGCGGGGGACCAGCCCCAGCATTTT. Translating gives CASSVAAGDQPQHF.

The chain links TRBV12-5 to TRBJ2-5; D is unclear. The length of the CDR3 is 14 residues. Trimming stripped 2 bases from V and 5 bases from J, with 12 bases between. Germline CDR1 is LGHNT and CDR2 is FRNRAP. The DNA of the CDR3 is TGTGCTAGTGGTTTGCAGACCCTGGGGGAGACCCAGTACTTC. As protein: CASGLQTLGETQYF.

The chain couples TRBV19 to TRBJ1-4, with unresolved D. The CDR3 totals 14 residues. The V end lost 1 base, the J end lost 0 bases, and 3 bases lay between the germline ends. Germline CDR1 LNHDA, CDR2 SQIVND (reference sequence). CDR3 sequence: CASSIGATNEKLFF. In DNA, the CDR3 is TGTGCCAGTAGTATAGGTGCAACTAATGAAAAACTGTTTTTT.

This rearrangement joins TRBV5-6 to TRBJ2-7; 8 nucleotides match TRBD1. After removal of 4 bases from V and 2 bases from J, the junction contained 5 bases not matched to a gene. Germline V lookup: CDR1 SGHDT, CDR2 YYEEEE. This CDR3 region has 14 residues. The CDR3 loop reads CASSPDRGTYEQYF. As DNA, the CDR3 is TGTGCCAGCAGCCCCGACAGGGGTACCTACGAGCAGTACTTC.

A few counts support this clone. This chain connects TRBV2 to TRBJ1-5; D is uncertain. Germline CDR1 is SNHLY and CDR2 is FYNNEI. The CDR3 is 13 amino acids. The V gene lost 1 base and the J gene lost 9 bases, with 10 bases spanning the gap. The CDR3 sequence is CASSEGGSRPQHF. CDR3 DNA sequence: TGTGCCAGCAGTGAAGGGGGTTCTCGGCCCCAGCATTTT.

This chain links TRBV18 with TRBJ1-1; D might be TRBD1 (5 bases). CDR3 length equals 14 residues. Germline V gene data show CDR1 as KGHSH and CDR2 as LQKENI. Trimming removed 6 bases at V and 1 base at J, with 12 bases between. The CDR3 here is CASSPDRTNTEAFF. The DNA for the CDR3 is TGTGCCAGCTCCCCTGACAGAACGAACACTGAAGCTTTCTTT.

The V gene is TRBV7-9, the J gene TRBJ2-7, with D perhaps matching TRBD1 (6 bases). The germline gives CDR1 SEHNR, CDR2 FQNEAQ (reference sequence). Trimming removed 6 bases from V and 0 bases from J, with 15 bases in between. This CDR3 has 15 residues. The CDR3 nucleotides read TGTGCCAGCAGTTCAATACAGGGTTACTCCTACGAGCAGTACTTC. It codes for CASSSIQGYSYEQYF.

The DNA for the CDR3 is TGTGCCTGGAGTCCCCTCCTGGGCGGCCGGGGGGAGCAGTACTTC. Translation: CAWSPLLGGRGEQYF. The chain links TRBV30 to TRBJ2-7; perhaps TRBD2 as D (6 bases). Germline lookup yields CDR1 GTSNPN and CDR2 SVGIG (reference sequence). CDR3 length: 15 amino acids. V was shortened by 2 bases and J by 7 bases, with 21 bases between the two germline ends.

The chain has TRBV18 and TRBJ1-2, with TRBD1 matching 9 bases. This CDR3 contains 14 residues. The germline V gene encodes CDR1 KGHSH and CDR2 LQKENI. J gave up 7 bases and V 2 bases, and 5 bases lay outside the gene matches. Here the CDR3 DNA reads TGTGCCAGCTCACCATCGGGACAGGGCGTTGGCTACACCTTC. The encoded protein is CASSPSGQGVGYTF.

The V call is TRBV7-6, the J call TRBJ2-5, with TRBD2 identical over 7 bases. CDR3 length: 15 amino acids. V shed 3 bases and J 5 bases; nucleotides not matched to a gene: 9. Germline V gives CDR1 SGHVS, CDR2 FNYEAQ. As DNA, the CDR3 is TGTGCCAGCAGCTTTAGCGGGCCCGGGAAGGAGACCCAGTACTTC. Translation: CASSFSGPGKETQYF.

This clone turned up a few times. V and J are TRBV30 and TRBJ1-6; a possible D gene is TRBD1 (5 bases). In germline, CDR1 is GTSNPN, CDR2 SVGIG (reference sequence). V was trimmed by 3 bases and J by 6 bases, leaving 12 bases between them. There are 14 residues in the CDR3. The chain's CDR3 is CAWSRQGSNSPLHF. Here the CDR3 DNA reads TGTGCCTGGAGCCGCCAGGGAAGTAATTCACCCCTCCACTTT.

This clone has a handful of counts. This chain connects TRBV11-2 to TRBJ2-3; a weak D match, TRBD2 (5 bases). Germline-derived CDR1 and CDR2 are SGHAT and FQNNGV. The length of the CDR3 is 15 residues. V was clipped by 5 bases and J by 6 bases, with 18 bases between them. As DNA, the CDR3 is TGTGCCAGCAGCAAAGAGGGCGGGTCCTCGGATACGCAGTATTTT. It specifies CASSKEGGSSDTQYF.

The chain's CDR3 is CASSLYSGQGGYEQYF. As DNA, the CDR3 is TGTGCCAGCTCACTGTACTCGGGACAGGGTGGCTACGAGCAGTACTTC. This sequence joins TRBV18 and TRBJ2-7; 9 nucleotides agree with TRBD1. The CDR3 is made up of 16 amino acids. The V gene's germline CDR1 is KGHSH and CDR2 LQKENI. With 4 bases clipped from V and 3 bases from J, the junction kept 10 bases outside the gene matches.

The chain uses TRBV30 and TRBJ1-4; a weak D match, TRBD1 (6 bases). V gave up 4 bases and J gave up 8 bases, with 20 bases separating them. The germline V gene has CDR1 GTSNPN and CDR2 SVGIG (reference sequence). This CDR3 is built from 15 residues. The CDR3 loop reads CAWNSFGTPSEKLFF. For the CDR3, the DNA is TGTGCCTGGAACTCATTCGGGACACCATCAGAAAAACTGTTTTTT.

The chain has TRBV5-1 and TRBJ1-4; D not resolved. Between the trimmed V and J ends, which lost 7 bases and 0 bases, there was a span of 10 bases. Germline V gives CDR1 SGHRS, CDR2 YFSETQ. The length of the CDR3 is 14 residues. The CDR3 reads CASGTAATNEKLFF. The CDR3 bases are TGCGCCAGCGGAACAGCGGCAACTAATGAAAAACTGTTTTTT.

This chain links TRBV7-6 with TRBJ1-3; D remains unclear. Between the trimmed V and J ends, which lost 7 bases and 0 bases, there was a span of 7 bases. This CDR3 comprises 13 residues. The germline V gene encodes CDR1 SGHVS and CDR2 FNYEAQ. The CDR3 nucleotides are TGTGCCAGCATCGGATACTCTGGAAACACCATATATTTT. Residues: CASIGYSGNTIYF.

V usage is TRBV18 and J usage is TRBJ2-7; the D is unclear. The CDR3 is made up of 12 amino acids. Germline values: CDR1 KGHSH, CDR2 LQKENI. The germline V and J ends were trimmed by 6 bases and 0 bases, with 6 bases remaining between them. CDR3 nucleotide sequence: TGTGCCAGCTCGCCTAGCTCCTACGAGCAGTACTTC. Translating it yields CASSPSSYEQYF.

In DNA form, the CDR3 reads TGTGCCAGTAGTGGGACAGGGGGAGGGAGAGCCGGGGAGCTGTTTTTT. Residues: CASSGTGGGRAGELFF. The V and J genes are TRBV19 and TRBJ2-2; 11 bases fit TRBD1. The V and J ends lost 5 bases and 6 bases, in that order; junction bases with no gene match: 8. The germline CDR1 and CDR2 sequences are LNHDA and SQIVND (reference sequence). The CDR3 has 16 residues.

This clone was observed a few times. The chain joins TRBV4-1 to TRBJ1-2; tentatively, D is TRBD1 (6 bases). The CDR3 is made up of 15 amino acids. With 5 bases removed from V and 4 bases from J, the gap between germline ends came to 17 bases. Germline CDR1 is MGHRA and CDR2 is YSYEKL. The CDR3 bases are TGCGCCAGCAGCGGACCGGGGACACCCATCTATGGCTACACCTTC. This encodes CASSGPGTPIYGYTF.

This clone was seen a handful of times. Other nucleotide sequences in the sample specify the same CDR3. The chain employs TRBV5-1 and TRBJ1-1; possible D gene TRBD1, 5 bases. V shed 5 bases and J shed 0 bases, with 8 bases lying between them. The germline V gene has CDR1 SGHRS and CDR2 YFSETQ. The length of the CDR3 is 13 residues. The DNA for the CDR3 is TGCGCCAGCAGGGGGCGTTTGAACACTGAAGCTTTCTTT. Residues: CASRGRLNTEAFF. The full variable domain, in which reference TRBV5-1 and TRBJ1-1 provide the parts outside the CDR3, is KAGVTQTPRYLIKTRGQQVTLSCSPISGHRSVSWYQQTPGQGLQFLFEYFSETQRNKGNFPGRFSGRQFSNSRSEMNVSTLELGDSALYLCASRGRLNTEAFFGQGTRLTVV.